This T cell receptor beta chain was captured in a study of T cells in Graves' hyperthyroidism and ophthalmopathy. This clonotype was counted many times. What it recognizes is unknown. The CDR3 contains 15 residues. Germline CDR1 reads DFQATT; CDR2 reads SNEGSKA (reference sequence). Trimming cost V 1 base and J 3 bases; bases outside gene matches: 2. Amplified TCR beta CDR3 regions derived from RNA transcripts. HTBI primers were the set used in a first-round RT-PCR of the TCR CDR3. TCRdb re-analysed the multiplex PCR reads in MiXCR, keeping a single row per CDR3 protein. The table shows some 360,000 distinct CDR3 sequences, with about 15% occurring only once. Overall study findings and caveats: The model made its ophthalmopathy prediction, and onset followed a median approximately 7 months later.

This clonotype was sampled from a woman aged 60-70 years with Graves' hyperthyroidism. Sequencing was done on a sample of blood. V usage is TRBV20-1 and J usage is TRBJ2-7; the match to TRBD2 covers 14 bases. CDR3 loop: CSARGGLAGVYEQYF. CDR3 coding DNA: TGCAGTGCTAGAGGGGGACTAGCGGGAGTCTACGAGCAGTACTTC.